The rows below give T cell receptor beta chains drawn from one sample of a study of cytomegalovirus exposure and HLA in healthy donors. Assay used: immunoSEQ multiplex PCR; TCRdb lists only in-frame clones, some missing. The sample lists just over 150,000 clones, 84% occurring once. What was sequenced was PBMCs. These receptor sequences come from a middle-aged man in good health and CMV-seropositive. CDR3s include the opening cysteine and the closing phenylalanine or tryptophan. The D gene is left open where the match is weak. Size values are once, few and many counts, or a class for expanded clones, and some rows have none.

CDR3 DNA: TGTGCCAGCAGTTCCCCGACCCCGGGGGGAGAGACCCAGTACTTC
CDR3 protein: CASSSPTPGGETQYF
clone size: -
J gene: TRBJ2-5
V gene: TRBV5-4
D gene: TRBD2

CDR3 DNA: TGTGCCAGCAGCTTAGCCCGACTTTCACCCCTCCACTTT
CDR3 protein: CASSLARLSPLHF
clone size: -
J gene: TRBJ1-6
V gene: TRBV11-3
D gene: -

CDR3 DNA: TGTGCCAGCAGCTCAACCGGGACAGGAGCAACTAATGAAAAACTGTTTTTT
CDR3 protein: CASSSTGTGATNEKLFF
clone size: -
J gene: TRBJ1-4
V gene: TRBV5-6
D gene: TRBD1

CDR3 DNA: TGTGCCAGCAGCTCCGGACAGCCACGTCTCTATGGCTACACCTTC
CDR3 protein: CASSSGQPRLYGYTF
clone size: -
J gene: TRBJ1-2
V gene: TRBV7-8
D gene: -

CDR3 DNA: TGTGCCTGGAGTGCAGGAGGGTCTGGGGCCAACGTCCTGACTTTC
CDR3 protein: CAWSAGGSGANVLTF
clone size: few
J gene: TRBJ2-6
V gene: TRBV30
D gene: -

CDR3 DNA: TGTGCCAGCAGCTTGGATAACTACGAGCAGTACTTC
CDR3 protein: CASSLDNYEQYF
clone size: -
J gene: TRBJ2-7
V gene: TRBV5-4
D gene: -

CDR3 DNA: TGTGCCAGCGGACAGTTGTTCCTTGGGGGTGAGCAGTTCTTC
CDR3 protein: CASGQLFLGGEQFF
clone size: -
J gene: TRBJ2-1
V gene: TRBV2
D gene: -

CDR3 DNA: TGTGCCAGCAGTGATCAGGGTGAAAGTTATGGCTACACCTTC
CDR3 protein: CASSDQGESYGYTF
clone size: -
J gene: TRBJ1-2
V gene: TRBV2
D gene: -

CDR3 DNA: TGTGCCAGCAGCTTGTGGGGGGCCGGGGAGCTGTTTTTT
CDR3 protein: CASSLWGAGELFF
clone size: -
J gene: TRBJ2-2
V gene: TRBV7-2
D gene: -

CDR3 DNA: TGTGCCAGAAGCTTGCCAGGACAGGGTAAAATCGGTGAGCAGTTCTTC
CDR3 protein: CARSLPGQGKIGEQFF
clone size: few
J gene: TRBJ2-1
V gene: TRBV5-3
D gene: TRBD1

CDR3 DNA: TGTGCCAGCAGCCAAACACATTGGGGGGTTACAAACGAAGCTTTCTTT
CDR3 protein: CASSQTHWGVTNEAFF
clone size: few
J gene: TRBJ1-1
V gene: TRBV14
D gene: -

CDR3 DNA: TGTGCCAGTAGGACCTCCAGGGGGAACACTGAAGCTTTCTTT
CDR3 protein: CASRTSRGNTEAFF
clone size: -
J gene: TRBJ1-1
V gene: TRBV19
D gene: -

CDR3 DNA: TGCGCCAGCAGCTTGGAACTAGCGGACTACAATGAGCAGTTCTTC
CDR3 protein: CASSLELADYNEQFF
clone size: -
J gene: TRBJ2-1
V gene: TRBV5-1
D gene: TRBD2

CDR3 DNA: TGTGCCAGCAGTGATTGGGACAGGGTTCCAGATACGCAGTATTTT
CDR3 protein: CASSDWDRVPDTQYF
clone size: once
J gene: TRBJ2-3
V gene: TRBV6-1
D gene: TRBD1

CDR3 DNA: TGTGCCAGCAGCCAAGATTCGAGAGGAGCGGCGGGAGGGGGCACCGGGGAGCTGTTTTTT
CDR3 protein: CASSQDSRGAAGGGTGELFF
clone size: -
J gene: TRBJ2-2
V gene: TRBV4-2
D gene: TRBD2

CDR3 DNA: TGTGCCAGCAGTGAAAGTAACAGGATATCAACTAATGAAAAACTGTTTTTT
CDR3 protein: CASSESNRISTNEKLFF
clone size: -
J gene: TRBJ1-4
V gene: TRBV6-1
D gene: -